The next 25 T cell receptor beta chains were all read from a single sample in a study of blood T cell repertoires in COVID-19. Clones were read by immunoSEQ multiplex PCR, and TCRdb kept only the in-frame ones, dropping some. Seen here are around 400,000 clones, approximately 90% observed once, and the top ten hold 0.86%. Input material: PBMCs or T cells enriched from blood (not recorded which). Source of these receptors: a woman aged 40 to 50 who had been exposed to COVID-19.

This clone was detected a few times. The rearrangement joins TRBV6-5 to TRBJ1-5; D unresolved. Trimming took 2 bases from V and 6 from J, leaving 8 bases between them. Germline V gene sequence: CDR1 MNHEY, CDR2 SVGAGI. The CDR3 has 13 amino acids. CDR3 protein: CASSYREGQPQHF. CDR3 nucleotide sequence: TGTGCCAGCAGTTACAGGGAGGGTCAGCCCCAGCATTTT.

The rearrangement links TRBV24-1 to TRBJ2-3; 8 bases match TRBD2. Germline V gives CDR1 KGHDR, CDR2 SFDVKD. Trimming cost V 0 bases and J 0 bases; bases outside gene matches: 1. This CDR3 has 16 residues. This CDR3 reads CATSDLVAGSTDTQYF. CDR3 nucleotides: TGTGCCACCAGTGATTTGGTAGCGGGAAGCACAGATACGCAGTATTTT.

This sequence joins TRBV28 and TRBJ2-7, with D possibly TRBD1 on 5 matching bases. CDR1 is MDHEN, CDR2 SYDVKM, per germline. This CDR3 spans 13 amino acids. V lost 6 bases, J lost 2 bases, and 11 bases lay in between. CDR3 sequence: CASSRAGTYEQYF. In nucleotides, the CDR3 is TGTGCCAGCAGCAGGGCAGGTACCTACGAGCAGTACTTC.

This rearrangement joins TRBV5-1 to TRBJ1-6; 9 positions match TRBD1. Germline trimming cut 4 bases from V and 7 bases from J; bases unmatched to any gene: 3. Germline assignment: CDR1 SGHRS and CDR2 YFSETQ. CDR3 length: 14 residues. The CDR3 loop is CASSLDRGNSPLHF. CDR3 nucleotide sequence: TGCGCCAGCAGCCTGGACAGGGGAAATTCACCCCTCCACTTT.

This chain uses TRBV27 with TRBJ1-1; the D is unclear. Trimming shortened V by 5 bases and J by 1 base, and 14 bases separated the two germline ends. In germline, CDR1 is MNHEY, CDR2 SMNVEV (reference sequence). The CDR3 runs 15 residues. The CDR3 region has the DNA TGTGCCAGCAGTCCACAGATGCTTTCGAACACTGAAGCTTTCTTT. This codes for CASSPQMLSNTEAFF.

This clone has only a few counts. The V gene is TRBV7-2, the J gene TRBJ1-1; 7 bases are a match to TRBD1. V gave up 4 bases and J gave up 0 bases; unmatched junction bases: 5. The CDR3 sequence is 15 residues long. Germline-derived CDR1 and CDR2 are SGHTA and FQGNSA. For the CDR3, the DNA is TGTGCCAGCAGCTCACAGGGGTCTATGAACACTGAAGCTTTCTTT. It translates to CASSSQGSMNTEAFF.

The chain recombines TRBV6-6 with TRBJ2-2, with 7 bases lining up with TRBD1. The CDR3 spans 16 residues. Unmatched junction bases numbered 6, after V lost 5 bases and J lost 0 bases. Germline V gives CDR1 MNHNY, CDR2 SVGAGI (reference sequence). CDR3 amino acids: CASSRSTGANTGELFF. The CDR3 DNA reads TGTGCCAGCAGTCGAAGTACAGGGGCGAACACCGGGGAGCTGTTTTTT.

The chain employs TRBV27 and TRBJ1-1; 9 positions agree with TRBD1. Germline trimming cut 6 bases from V and 0 bases from J; bases unmatched to any gene: 5. CDR3 length: 15 amino acids. Germline-derived CDR1 and CDR2 are MNHEY and SMNVEV (reference sequence). The CDR3 DNA sequence: TGTGCCAGCAGGCCGACAGGGGGATTGAACACTGAAGCTTTCTTT. It encodes CASRPTGGLNTEAFF.

CDR3 sequence (DNA): TGTGCCAGCAGCCTCGGGGGAGGGGGTGTTACTGAAGCTTTCTTT. Translation: CASSLGGGGVTEAFF. The V and J genes are TRBV27 and TRBJ1-1; D is perhaps TRBD1 (6 bases). This CDR3 region has 15 residues. The germline CDR1 and CDR2 sequences are MNHEY and SMNVEV (reference sequence). V lost 6 bases, J lost 5 bases, and 19 bases lay in between.

The chain carries TRBV3-1 (or the pseudogene TRBV3-2) and TRBJ2-1; 7 positions agree with TRBD2. The CDR3 is 18 residues long. The germline V gene encodes CDR1 LGHDT and CDR2 YNNKEL (reference sequence). V dropped 4 bases and J dropped 3; count of bases not matched to a gene: 15. CDR3 protein: CASSPDGLPGGHYNEQFF. The CDR3 nucleotides read TGTGCCAGCAGCCCCGATGGGCTTCCGGGAGGTCACTACAATGAGCAGTTCTTC.

In this sample, this clone turned up once. The same CDR3 arises from other DNA sequences in this sample as well. V gene TRBV12-3 or TRBV12-4 combines with J gene TRBJ2-7; tentative D call: TRBD1 (6 bases). The CDR3 length is 13 residues. Trimming removed 3 bases from V and 6 bases from J, with 12 bases in between. The CDR3 DNA sequence: TGTGCCAGCAGTTTGACAGGAGGAGGCGAGCAGTACTTC. It specifies CASSLTGGGEQYF.

The CDR3 spells CASSQIPQGDEQYF. The CDR3 nucleotides are TGTGCCAGCAGCCAAATCCCACAGGGGGACGAGCAGTACTTC. The rearrangement joins TRBV3-1 (or the pseudogene TRBV3-2) to TRBJ2-7; TRBD1 matches at 8 bases. Trimming at V came to 2 bases and at J to 5 bases, leaving 5 bases not matched to a gene. Per germline, CDR1 LGHDT and CDR2 YNNKEL (reference sequence). CDR3 length equals 14 residues.

This chain joins TRBV19 and TRBJ2-7; D perhaps matches TRBD1 (5 bases). Germline V gives CDR1 LNHDA, CDR2 SQIVND (reference sequence). The ends were cut back, 10 bases at V and 2 bases at J, with 18 bases in the middle. The CDR3 has 14 amino acids. The CDR3 DNA is TGTGCCACCCGAAGTGGGGCGAACACCTACGAGCAGTACTTC. It codes for CATRSGANTYEQYF. Based on the CDR3 plus reference TRBV19 and TRBJ2-7, the full variable domain is DGGITQSPKYLFRKEGQNVTLSCEQNLNHDAMYWYRQDPGQGLRLIYYSQIVNDFQKGDIAEGYSVSREKKESFPLTVTSAQKNPTAFYLCATRSGANTYEQYFGPGTRLTVT.

This chain links TRBV29-1 with TRBJ2-7; 11 nucleotides align to TRBD1. The CDR3 loop spans 14 amino acids. Germline-derived CDR1 and CDR2 are SQVTM and ANQGSEA. V shed 3 bases, J shed 6 bases, and the junction held 7 bases outside the gene matches. CDR3 bases: TGCAGCGTTGATTTGGGACAGGGGGAGGGCGAGCAGTACTTC. Its protein product is CSVDLGQGEGEQYF.

The V gene is TRBV7-9, the J gene TRBJ1-2; 11 nucleotides match TRBD1. The CDR3 spans 16 residues. V lost 1 base and J lost 7; bases outside the gene matches: 8. Germline V gene sequence: CDR1 SEHNR, CDR2 FQNEAQ (reference sequence). The CDR3 bases are TGTGCCAGCAGCTTAGTTGGCGGACAGGGGGCCAGTGGCTACACCTTC. Residues: CASSLVGGQGASGYTF.

The V gene is TRBV15, the J gene TRBJ1-6, with a weak D call TRBD1 (5 bases). The V gene's germline CDR1 is LNHNV and CDR2 YYDKDF (reference sequence). The CDR3 runs to 17 residues. The CDR3 reads CATRDGWDRDSNSPLHF. The DNA of the CDR3 is TGTGCTACCCGGGACGGATGGGATCGGGACTCGAATTCACCCCTCCACTTT.

J is TRBJ1-1 and V is TRBV5-1; maybe TRBD1 (5 bases). V was cut by 3 bases and J by 4 bases, with 19 bases left in between. Germline V gene lookup returns CDR1 SGHRS and CDR2 YFSETQ. The CDR3 runs to 16 residues. CDR3 nucleotide sequence: TGCGCCAGCAGCTCTGGCCATCAGGCAGGGTTCACTGAAGCTTTCTTT. Translated, it gives CASSSGHQAGFTEAFF.

In this sample, this clone turned up once. V gene TRBV12-5 combines with J gene TRBJ2-2, with TRBD2 as a possible D gene (7 bases). The germline gives CDR1 LGHNT, CDR2 FRNRAP. This CDR3 is built from 18 residues. V lost 1 base and J lost 4, with 19 bases in between. The CDR3 protein is CASGLAKKEGGGTGELFF. The CDR3 DNA follows: TGTGCTAGTGGTTTGGCAAAGAAAGAGGGAGGGGGCACCGGGGAGCTGTTTTTT.

J is TRBJ1-3 and V is TRBV30, with TRBD1 as a possible D gene (5 bases). CDR3 length: 14 residues. Trimming removed 2 bases from V and 4 bases from J, with 12 bases in between. Germline V gene sequence: CDR1 GTSNPN, CDR2 SVGIG (reference sequence). In DNA form, the CDR3 reads TGTGCCTGGAGTCCGACAGCATCCGGAAACACCATATATTTT. Its protein is CAWSPTASGNTIYF. Using reference TRBV30 and TRBJ1-3 for the parts outside the CDR3, the full variable domain is SQTIHQWPATLVQPVGSPLSLECTVEGTSNPNLYWYRQAAGRGLQLLFYSVGIGQISSEVPQNLSASRPQDRQFILSSKKLLLSDSGFYLCAWSPTASGNTIYFGEGSWLTVV.

V usage is TRBV7-2 and J usage is TRBJ1-2; D remains unclear. CDR3 length: 12 amino acids. The germline V and J ends were trimmed by 6 bases and 9 bases, with 14 bases remaining between them. CDR1 is SGHTA and CDR2 is FQGNSA in the germline V gene. Here the CDR3 reads CASRAAEFSYTF. DNA for the CDR3: TGTGCCAGCAGGGCGGCAGAGTTTAGCTACACCTTC.

This chain uses TRBV19 with TRBJ2-5, with 8 bases identical to TRBD2. The junction had 7 bases not matched to a gene; V was cut back by 5 bases and J by 5 bases. The CDR3 length is 14 residues. Looked up from germline, CDR1 is LNHDA and CDR2 is SQIVND (reference sequence). The CDR3 bases are TGTGCCAGTAGTCCCCGGGGGGGGAGGGAGACCCAGTACTTC. Its protein product is CASSPRGGRETQYF.

This chain joins TRBV23-1 and TRBJ1-1; D possibly corresponds to TRBD1 (6 bases). TRBV23-1 is filed as an ORF, its function uncertain. The CDR3 loop spans 13 amino acids. V gave up 2 bases and J gave up 5 bases, with 9 bases separating them. CDR3 DNA: TGCGCCAGCAGTCAAAACAGGGATACTGAAGCTTTCTTT. This encodes CASSQNRDTEAFF.

This chain links TRBV27 with TRBJ2-1, with 7 bases fitting TRBD1. The V gene's germline CDR1 is MNHEY and CDR2 SMNVEV (reference sequence). CDR3 length: 13 residues. V was clipped by 5 bases and J by 7 bases; unmatched bases: 5. CDR3: CASSMTGWNEQFF. CDR3 coding DNA: TGTGCCAGCAGTATGACAGGGTGGAATGAGCAGTTCTTC.

The chain uses TRBV3-1 (or the pseudogene TRBV3-2) and TRBJ1-1; maybe TRBD1 (5 bases). Germline CDR1 and CDR2: LGHDT and YNNKEL (reference sequence). The CDR3 is 15 amino acids. V lost 1 base to trimming and J lost 6 bases, with 15 bases between them. The CDR3: CASSQATSGWAEAFF. CDR3 DNA sequence: TGTGCCAGCAGCCAAGCCACCTCAGGGTGGGCTGAAGCTTTCTTT.

This sequence joins TRBV6-5 and TRBJ1-2; 8 positions match TRBD1. The CDR3 sequence is 15 residues long. With V trimmed by 4 bases and J by 3 bases, 7 bases remained unmatched. Germline V gene sequence: CDR1 MNHEY, CDR2 SVGAGI. The CDR3 sequence is CASSSEGTGYYGYTF. CDR3 DNA sequence: TGTGCCAGCAGTTCAGAGGGGACAGGCTACTATGGCTACACCTTC.